This T cell receptor beta chain was obtained from a study of technical replicates of blood from a handful of donors. Assay: immunoSEQ multiplex PCR; the TCRdb copy retains only in-frame clones and omits some. This sample has roughly 80,000 clones, with roughly 92% found just once. Deletions cut 3 bases from V and 3 bases from J, with 9 bases between. The length of the CDR3 is 13 residues. CDR1 is MNHEY, CDR2 SMNVEV, per germline (reference sequence). The source of this sequence is a human donor in good health. Sequenced input: T cells isolated from PBMCs. J is TRBJ2-7 and V is TRBV27; a weak D match, TRBD1 (5 bases). CDR3 protein: CASSLTANYEQYF. The CDR3 DNA is TGTGCCAGCAGTTTGACAGCCAACTACGAGCAGTACTTC.